Here is one T cell receptor beta chain with its context. The source of the sample is a study of blood T cell repertoires in COVID-19. On the study more broadly: COVID-19 samples, acute and convalescent, were from the United States, Italy and Spain. T cells, B-cell-depleted T cells, or PBMCs supplied cDNA or gDNA.

Methods used by the authors: The assay estimated nucleated cells by amplifying reference gene primers. Measured with immunoSEQ multiplex PCR; TCRdb has only the in-frame clones, and not every one. The V and J calls and clone size are taken from that table; D and trimming were inferred from the DNA. The table includes fewer than 200,000 clones, roughly 89% detected once. Sequenced sample: peripheral blood. The sequence was obtained from a woman in her sixties or seventies who had recovered from COVID-19.

The CDR3 protein is CASSLDPGGHTGELFF. The CDR3 nucleotides read TGCGCCAGCAGCTTGGATCCGGGGGGGCACACCGGGGAGCTGTTTTTT. This chain uses TRBV5-1 with TRBJ2-2; TRBD2 matches at 8 bases. The CDR3 totals 16 residues. The germline gives CDR1 SGHRS, CDR2 YFSETQ. Unmatched junction bases numbered 4, after V lost 0 bases and J lost 3 bases.